Below are 24 T cell receptor beta chains sequenced from a single sample in a study of T cell responses to AZD1222 COVID-19 vaccine. Sequencing was performed with immunoSEQ multiplex PCR; in TCRdb, only in-frame clones are kept and a portion is missing. The table lists tens of thousands of clones, around 90% of them singletons. Sequenced material: peripheral blood, taken on day 0 of AZD1222 vaccination. The receptors originated from an adult in good health.

This sequence joins TRBV29-1 and TRBJ1-2; D not resolved. The CDR3 spans 11 residues. The germline gives CDR1 SQVTM, CDR2 ANQGSEA. V lost 6 bases, J lost 8 bases, and 13 bases lay in between. CDR3 sequence (DNA): TGCAGCGTCCAAGCCCTGGGGGGCTACACCTTC. Amino acids: CSVQALGGYTF. Looking up the rest from reference TRBV29-1 and TRBJ1-2 gives the full variable domain: SAVISQKPSRDICQRGTSLTIQCQVDSQVTMMFWYRQQPGQSLTLIATANQGSEATYESGFVIDKFPISRPNLTFSTLTVSNMSPEDSSIYLCSVQALGGYTFGSGTRLTVV.

V gene TRBV7-2 combines with J gene TRBJ1-5, with a tentative D call TRBD1 (6 bases). Germline loops: CDR1 SGHTA, CDR2 FQGNSA. There are 16 residues in the CDR3. V was shortened by 1 base and J by 1 base, with 11 bases between the two germline ends. The CDR3 region is CASSLVGGMSNQPQHF. CDR3 nucleotides: TGTGCCAGCAGCTTAGTAGGGGGGATGAGCAATCAGCCCCAGCATTTT.

The gene calls are TRBV30 and TRBJ2-2; D possibly corresponds to TRBD1 (5 bases). Looked up from germline, CDR1 is GTSNPN and CDR2 is SVGIG (reference sequence). The V and J ends lost 5 bases and 7 bases respectively, with 20 bases between them. There are 15 residues in the CDR3. Here the CDR3 DNA reads TGTGCCTGGGGCCATTTAGGGGCGCGAAGCGGGGAGCTGTTTTTT. Its translation: CAWGHLGARSGELFF.

The rearrangement links TRBV10-3 to TRBJ2-1; D is unresolved. Germline V gives CDR1 ENHRY, CDR2 SYGVKD. The V end was cut by 7 bases, the J end by 9 bases, with 10 bases between. The CDR3 has 11 residues. This CDR3 reads CAITTGSEQFF. The CDR3 coding sequence is TGTGCCATCACCACCGGAAGTGAGCAGTTCTTC.

This chain connects TRBV11-2 to TRBJ1-1; no clear D gene. CDR1 is SGHAT and CDR2 is FQNNGV in the germline V gene. The CDR3 spans 15 residues. The germline V and J ends were trimmed by 6 bases and 0 bases, with 14 bases remaining between them. The CDR3 reads CASRPLRQLNTEAFF. Written as DNA, the CDR3 is TGTGCCAGCAGGCCCCTTCGGCAACTGAACACTGAAGCTTTCTTT.

This clone was detected once. This CDR3 reads CASSVMGGETQYF. The DNA of the CDR3 is TGTGCCAGCAGCGTAATGGGGGGGGAGACCCAGTACTTC. The chain employs TRBV9 and TRBJ2-5, with TRBD2 identical over 7 bases. Germline V gene sequence: CDR1 SGDLS, CDR2 YYNGEE. Germline trimming cut 1 base from V and 5 bases from J; bases unmatched to any gene: 2. This CDR3 spans 13 amino acids.

The DNA for the CDR3 is TGTGCCAGCAGTTACTCCTCCGGGTGGCAACAAGAGACCCAGTACTTC. Translating it yields CASSYSSGWQQETQYF. The rearrangement uses TRBV6-2 or TRBV6-3 and TRBJ2-5; D not certain. Trimming pared 0 bases from V and 2 bases from J, leaving 13 bases between. This CDR3 spans 16 amino acids. Looked up from germline, CDR1 is MNHEY and CDR2 is SVGEGT.

The chain recombines TRBV5-4 with TRBJ2-2; 7 nucleotides match TRBD1. Per germline, CDR1 SGHNT and CDR2 YYREEE (reference sequence). The CDR3 is 19 residues long. Losses at the gene ends were 1 base for V and 0 bases for J; bases not matched to a gene: 12. The DNA for the CDR3 is TGTGCCAGCAGCTTGTACGGACTCCGGACAGGCCCGAACACCGGGGAGCTGTTTTTT. This encodes CASSLYGLRTGPNTGELFF.

This chain uses TRBV6-5 with TRBJ2-1; D is unresolved. Per the germline V gene, CDR1 is MNHEY and CDR2 is SVGAGI. This CDR3 region has 12 residues. The V and J ends lost 6 bases and 12 bases respectively, with 15 bases between them. CDR3 DNA sequence: TGTGCCAGCAGCCTAGGTAGCAGTCGGCAGTTCTTC. Its protein product is CASSLGSSRQFF.

This clone was counted a few times. V usage is TRBV7-2 and J usage is TRBJ2-7; TRBD1 might be the D (5 bases). This CDR3 comprises 15 residues. The V gene lost 4 bases and the J gene lost 6 bases, with 19 bases spanning the gap. Germline CDR1 is SGHTA and CDR2 is FQGNSA. In DNA form, the CDR3 reads TGTGCCAGCAGCTCATTTGTCCAGGGTATGTCCGAGCAGTACTTC. Translation: CASSSFVQGMSEQYF.

V usage is TRBV30 and J usage is TRBJ1-6, with D hard to call. With 4 bases removed from V and 10 bases from J, the gap between germline ends came to 20 bases. This CDR3 region has 15 residues. CDR1 and CDR2 from the germline V gene are GTSNPN and SVGIG (reference sequence). CDR3 protein: CAWNVREGPLSPLHF. The CDR3 nucleotides read TGTGCCTGGAATGTGCGGGAGGGTCCCCTCTCACCCCTCCACTTT.

The J gene is TRBJ2-7, the V gene TRBV7-9; 9 bases are shared with TRBD1. This CDR3 has 13 residues. CDR1 is SEHNR and CDR2 is FQNEAQ in the germline V gene (reference sequence). With 1 base clipped from V and 6 bases from J, the junction kept 1 base outside the gene matches. This CDR3 reads CASSLGDRVEQYF. CDR3 coding DNA: TGTGCCAGCAGCTTAGGGGACAGGGTCGAGCAGTACTTC.

This clone was counted once. This chain connects TRBV2 to TRBJ2-7, with 7 bases that match TRBD2. Germline V gene lookup returns CDR1 SNHLY and CDR2 FYNNEI. The CDR3 is 11 residues long. V shed 6 bases, J shed 10 bases, and the junction held 6 bases outside the gene matches. The CDR3 nucleotides read TGTGCCAGCAGCCCAGGGAGGGTACAGTACTTC. Protein product: CASSPGRVQYF.

The chain is built from TRBV28 and TRBJ1-5; TRBD1 aligns across 7 bases. This CDR3 has 14 residues. J gave up 6 bases and V 5 bases, and 7 bases lay outside the gene matches. The germline V gene has CDR1 MDHEN and CDR2 SYDVKM. CDR3 residues: CASSRQGSGQPQHF. The CDR3 DNA sequence: TGTGCCAGCAGTCGACAGGGTTCGGGTCAGCCCCAGCATTTT.

This clone appeared once. The rearrangement uses TRBV5-6 and TRBJ1-5; tentatively, D is TRBD1 (5 bases). Germline loops: CDR1 SGHDT, CDR2 YYEEEE. This CDR3 has 15 residues. V was pared by 0 bases and J by 5 bases, with 12 bases between. The CDR3 loop is CASSLGGLRYQPQHF. CDR3 nucleotides: TGTGCCAGCAGCTTGGGGGGCCTTCGGTATCAGCCCCAGCATTTT. The variable domain in full, with the rest retrieved from reference TRBV5-6 and TRBJ1-5, is DAGVTQSPTHLIKTRGQQVTLRCSPKSGHDTVSWYQQALGQGPQFIFQYYEEEERQRGNFPDRFSGHQFPNYSSELNVNALLLGDSALYLCASSLGGLRYQPQHFGDGTRLSIL.

This chain links TRBV15 with TRBJ1-3; D remains ambiguous. The germline V gene encodes CDR1 LNHNV and CDR2 YYDKDF (reference sequence). Trimming took off 0 bases at V and 0 bases at J, with 9 bases between the two ends. CDR3 length: 16 residues. In DNA form, the CDR3 reads TGTGCCACCAGCAGAGATCGTACGGGCTCTGGAAACACCATATATTTT. Its translation: CATSRDRTGSGNTIYF.

This sequence joins TRBV3-1 (or the pseudogene TRBV3-2) and TRBJ1-2; D possibly corresponds to TRBD1 (6 bases). V was clipped by 2 bases and J by 4 bases, with 11 bases between them. From germline, CDR1 is LGHDT and CDR2 YNNKEL (reference sequence). The length of the CDR3 is 14 residues. CDR3 loop: CASSQNGQPYGYTF. As DNA, the CDR3 is TGTGCCAGCAGCCAAAATGGACAGCCCTATGGCTACACCTTC.

The chain uses TRBV5-6 and TRBJ1-2; 8 nucleotides match TRBD1. Germline CDR1 and CDR2: SGHDT and YYEEEE. The CDR3 extends over 13 amino acids. J was trimmed by 8 bases and V by 4 bases; bases with no gene match: 7. The CDR3 DNA follows: TGTGCCAGCAGCAACGACAGGGGTGAGGGCTACACCTTC. This translates into CASSNDRGEGYTF.

The genes are TRBV19 and TRBJ1-2, with D maybe TRBD1 (6 bases). The CDR3 length is 13 residues. Trimming cost V 6 bases and J 4 bases, with 12 bases left between them. The germline V gene encodes CDR1 LNHDA and CDR2 SQIVND (reference sequence). The CDR3 DNA sequence: TGTGCCAGTAGGGAGGGACACGGCTATGGCTACACCTTC. Amino acid sequence: CASREGHGYGYTF.

V and J are TRBV5-1 and TRBJ2-7; 7 bases are a match to TRBD2. Germline V gives CDR1 SGHRS, CDR2 YFSETQ. The CDR3 loop spans 14 amino acids. J was trimmed by 2 bases and V by 0 bases; bases with no gene match: 2. The CDR3 coding sequence is TGCGCCAGCAGCTTGGCCGGGGGGACCTACGAGCAGTACTTC. It yields the protein CASSLAGGTYEQYF.

The chain has TRBV6-1 and TRBJ1-6; D is uncertain. CDR3 length: 15 amino acids. Trimming removed 1 base at V and 2 bases at J, with 6 bases between. The germline V gene encodes CDR1 MNHNS and CDR2 SASEGT. The CDR3 is CASSEGITYNSPLHF. The DNA for the CDR3 is TGTGCCAGCAGTGAAGGTATCACCTATAATTCACCCCTCCACTTT.

This chain links TRBV9 with TRBJ1-5, with a tentative D call TRBD1 (5 bases). This CDR3 contains 14 residues. V was pared by 3 bases and J by 6 bases, with 13 bases between. Germline V gives CDR1 SGDLS, CDR2 YYNGEE. The CDR3 sequence is CASSGAGQGQPQHF. In DNA form, the CDR3 reads TGTGCCAGCAGCGGGGCAGGGCAGGGTCAGCCCCAGCATTTT. Using reference TRBV9 and TRBJ1-5 for the parts outside the CDR3, the full variable domain is DSGVTQTPKHLITATGQRVTLRCSPRSGDLSVYWYQQSLDQGLQFLIQYYNGEERAKGNILERFSAQQFPDLHSELNLSSLELGDSALYFCASSGAGQGQPQHFGDGTRLSIL.

This chain links TRBV20-1 with TRBJ1-1, with a weak D call TRBD1 (5 bases). Germline V CDR1 and CDR2: DFQATT, SNEGSKA (reference sequence). The CDR3 extends over 14 amino acids. Trimming took 3 bases from V and 8 from J, leaving 19 bases between them. Here the CDR3 DNA reads TGCAGTGCTAGTGAAAGCGGGACTCCTTCCGAAGCTTTCTTT. Translated, it gives CSASESGTPSEAFF.

J is TRBJ2-7 and V is TRBV18, with 11 bases identical to TRBD1. V was pared by 4 bases and J by 4 bases, with 6 bases of the junction left unmatched. CDR1 is KGHSH and CDR2 is LQKENI in the germline V gene. CDR3 size: 15 residues. The CDR3 spells CASSQTGTGGYEQYF. The CDR3 DNA follows: TGTGCCAGCTCACAAACCGGGACAGGGGGGTACGAGCAGTACTTC.